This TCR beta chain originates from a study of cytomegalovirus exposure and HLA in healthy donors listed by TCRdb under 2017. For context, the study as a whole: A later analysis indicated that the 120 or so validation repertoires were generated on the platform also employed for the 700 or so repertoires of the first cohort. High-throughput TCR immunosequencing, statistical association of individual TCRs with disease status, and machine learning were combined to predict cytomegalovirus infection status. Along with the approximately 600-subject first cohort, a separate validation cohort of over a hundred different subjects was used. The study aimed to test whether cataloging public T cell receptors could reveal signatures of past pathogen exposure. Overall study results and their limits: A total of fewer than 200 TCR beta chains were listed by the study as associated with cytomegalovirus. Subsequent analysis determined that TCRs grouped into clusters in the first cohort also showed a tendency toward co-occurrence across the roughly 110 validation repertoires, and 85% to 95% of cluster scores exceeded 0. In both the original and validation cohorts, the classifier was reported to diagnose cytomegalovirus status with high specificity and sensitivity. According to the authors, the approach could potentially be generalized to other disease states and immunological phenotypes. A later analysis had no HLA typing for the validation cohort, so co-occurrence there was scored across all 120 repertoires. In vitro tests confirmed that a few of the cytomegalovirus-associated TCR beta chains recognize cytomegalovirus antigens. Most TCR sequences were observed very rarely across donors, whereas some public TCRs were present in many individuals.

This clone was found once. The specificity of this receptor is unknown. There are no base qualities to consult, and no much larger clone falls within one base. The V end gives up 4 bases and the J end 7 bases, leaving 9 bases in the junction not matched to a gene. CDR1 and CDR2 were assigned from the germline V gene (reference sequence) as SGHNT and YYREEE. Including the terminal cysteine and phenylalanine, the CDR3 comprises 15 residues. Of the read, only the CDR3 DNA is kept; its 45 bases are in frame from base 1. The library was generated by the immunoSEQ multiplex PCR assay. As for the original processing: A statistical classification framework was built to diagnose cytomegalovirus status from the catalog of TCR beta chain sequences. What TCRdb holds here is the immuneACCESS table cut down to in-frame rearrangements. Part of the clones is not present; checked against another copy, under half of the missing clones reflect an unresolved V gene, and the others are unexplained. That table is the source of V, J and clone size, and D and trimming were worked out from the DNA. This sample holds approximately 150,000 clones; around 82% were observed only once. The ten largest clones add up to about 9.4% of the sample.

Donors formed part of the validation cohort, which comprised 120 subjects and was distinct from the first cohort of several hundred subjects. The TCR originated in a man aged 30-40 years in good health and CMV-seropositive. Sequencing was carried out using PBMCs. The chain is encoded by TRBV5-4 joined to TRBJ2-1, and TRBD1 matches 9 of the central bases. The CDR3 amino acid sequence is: CASSPPGTGFNEQFF. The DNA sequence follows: TGTGCCAGCAGCCCTCCCGGGACAGGGTTTAATGAGCAGTTCTTC.